These 7 T cell receptor beta chains came from one sample sequenced in a study of identical twins. Each CDR3 protein is one row after TCRdb ran MiXCR on the 5' RACE reads. The sample lists around 300,000 distinct CDR3 sequences; under 9.5% were seen once. Another study also made use of these data, one on yellow fever vaccine responses in identical twins.

Sequencing was performed on memory (CD45RO+) T cells sorted from blood. The receptors come from a woman aged 18-29 years in good health.

This clonotype was seen a handful of times. The genes are TRBV6-2 or TRBV6-3 and TRBJ2-7, with unresolved D. The CDR3 is made up of 14 amino acids. The germline V gene encodes CDR1 MNHEY and CDR2 SVGEGT. V lost 7 bases and J 2 bases, leaving 15 bases between the germline ends. Here the CDR3 reads CASKKDGPTYEQYV. CDR3 DNA sequence: TGTGCCAGCAAAAAGGACGGACCAACCTACGAGCAGTACGTC.

This clonotype was counted only a few times. The chain has TRBV15 and TRBJ2-5, with a tentative D call TRBD2 (5 bases). Germline lookup yields CDR1 LNHNV and CDR2 YYDKDF (reference sequence). This CDR3 is 15 amino acids long. V was trimmed by 2 bases and J by 2 bases, leaving 12 bases between them. Here the CDR3 reads CATSRLREQQETQYF. The CDR3 region has the DNA TGTGCCACCAGCAGATTAAGGGAGCAACAAGAGACCCAGTACTTC.

The sample holds many counts of this clonotype. The chain recombines TRBV15 with TRBJ2-1; D is possibly TRBD1 (5 bases). Germline V gene data show CDR1 as LNHNV and CDR2 as YYDKDF (reference sequence). Trimming left V 2 bases short and J 12 bases short, with 17 bases between. CDR3 length: 14 amino acids. CDR3 in amino acids: CATSRPLLQVGQFF. CDR3 bases: TGTGCCACCAGCAGACCCCTTCTACAGGTTGGGCAGTTCTTC.

CDR3 in amino acids: CASSDPSGRSTDTQYF. CDR3 sequence (DNA): TGTGCCAGCAGTGACCCATCCGGGAGGAGCACAGATACGCAGTATTTT. The rearrangement uses TRBV25-1 and TRBJ2-3; 7 nucleotides match TRBD2. The CDR3 is 16 residues long. With 3 bases clipped from V and 0 bases from J, the junction kept 6 bases outside the gene matches. Per germline, CDR1 MGHDK and CDR2 SYGVNS.

The rearrangement uses TRBV5-1 and TRBJ2-7, with TRBD1 matching 8 bases. Trimming at V came to 8 bases and at J to 5 bases, leaving 9 bases not matched to a gene. Germline assignment: CDR1 SGHRS and CDR2 YFSETQ. The CDR3 contains 13 residues. CDR3 sequence: CASHHLTGDEQYF. The CDR3 DNA is TGCGCCAGTCACCACTTGACAGGGGACGAGCAGTACTTC. The full variable domain, with the rest looked up from reference TRBV5-1 and TRBJ2-7, is KAGVTQTPRYLIKTRGQQVTLSCSPISGHRSVSWYQQTPGQGLQFLFEYFSETQRNKGNFPGRFSGRQFSNSRSEMNVSTLELGDSALYLCASHHLTGDEQYFGPGTRLTVT.

This clonotype was counted between two and nine times. This CDR3 is CASSFTGGRETQYF. In DNA, the CDR3 is TGTGCCAGCAGTTTCACGGGGGGGCGAGAGACCCAGTACTTC. V and J are TRBV27 and TRBJ2-5, with 8 positions matching TRBD2. The V and J ends lost 3 bases and 4 bases, in that order; junction bases with no gene match: 4. The germline V gene encodes CDR1 MNHEY and CDR2 SMNVEV (reference sequence). This CDR3 has 14 residues.

The chain links TRBV6-5 to TRBJ1-1; D perhaps matches TRBD1 (5 bases). CDR3 length equals 14 residues. The V and J ends lost 2 bases and 5 bases respectively, with 12 bases between them. CDR1 and CDR2 from the germline V gene are MNHEY and SVGAGI. The CDR3 coding sequence is TGTGCCAGCAGTTACGGTCTCCAGGGAACTGAAGCTTTCTTT. Translation: CASSYGLQGTEAFF.